This T cell receptor beta chain came from a study of shared clonotypes between healthy human individuals (TCRdb year 2020). Turning to the overall study: A couple of women and a few men aged 18 to 49 years were included in the cohort. To estimate repertoire size and how much clonotypes are shared between individuals, the study performed deep sequencing of blood TCR repertoires from 4 to 6 healthy adults. For each donor, CD4 naive and CD4 memory were each run on three plates, CD8 naive on two plates, and CD8 memory on one plate. To increase sequencing depth and limit assay-specific biases, different laboratories used diverse techniques to prepare libraries and sequence TCR repertoires. Leukapheresis yielded between about 0.9 and 8.9 billion PBMCs per donor. The paper's findings and limits, for the study overall: Rarefaction of sorted-subset datasets indicated incomplete sequencing despite the large sequencing depth. Naive subsets generally had larger estimated clonotype richness than memory subsets did. The genetic and exposure-history diversity represented was limited by the small number of donors. Sharing across a handful of donors was observed for about 5% of naive CD4, over 3% of naive CD8, over 2% of memory CD4, and about 0.38% of memory CD8 clonotypes. Sampling was restricted to blood, and TCR repertoires in tissue are likely to differ from TCR repertoires in blood. Based on pairwise subsampling, the degree of clonotype sharing among donors was expected to be affected by sequencing depth. Clonotypes shared by all four sorted-subset donors showed higher generation probabilities than non-shared clonotypes.

The V end loses 6 bases and the J end loses 2 bases, and a stretch of 14 bases separates them. The CDR3 covers 15 residues, taking in both the cysteine and the phenylalanine. Only CDR3 DNA remains: 45 bases, in frame from the first base. CDR1 MDHEN and CDR2 SYDVKM are derived from the germline V gene. The donors were healthy, HIV-negative adults with no recently reported acute infections or vaccinations. Only Caucasian adults living in Nashville, Tennessee, USA were represented among the donors. CD4+ T cells were enriched by magnetic negative selection, after which naive cells were positively selected on CD45RA and the negative fraction was taken as the memory subset. After blood collection by leukapheresis, PBMCs were isolated using Ficoll-Histopaque density gradient centrifugation and then cryopreserved in the vapor phase of liquid nitrogen. Analytical flow cytometry was used to check the purity and quantity of every magnetically sorted T cell population. Each sorted fraction had its genomic DNA isolated and then quantified by UV absorbance on a Nanodrop 2000c.

Using the deep immunoSEQ assay, TCR CDR3 regions were amplified from genomic DNA by multiplex PCR. Genomic DNA extracted from each cell subset was distributed evenly over all wells of several immunoSEQ 96-well plates, and each plate served as one replicate. For sorted subsets, roughly 200 ng of genomic DNA, equivalent to 25,000 to 35,000 T cell genomes, went into each replicate PCR. The purified libraries were quantified using a Qubit 3.0 fluorometer, sized with a Bioanalyzer 2100, and then quantified again using the KAPA Library Quantification kit. A separate single-read 150-cycle Illumina NextSeq 550 flow cell was used to sequence each immunoSEQ 96-well plate. The paper's processing steps were these. Because only junctional sequences without quality scores were contained in the immunoSEQ output, filtering matching that applied to full-length reads could not be performed. To assign V/J genes and CDR3, sequences were annotated against IMGT germline references using PyIR, a Python wrapper for IgBLAST v1.9. Reads were removed for weak V/J assignments (E-value above 1e-6), missing CDR3, stop codons, out-of-frame junctions, or ambiguous translated residues. V3J clonotypes were defined as sequences sharing an identical inferred V gene, J gene, and CDR3 amino acid sequence. To compute the percentage overlap between repertoires, the number of shared unique clonotypes was divided by the size of the smaller repertoire. Three approaches were used to assess repertoire richness: RTK rarefaction, the Chao1 estimator, and Recon v2.1 estimates of unobserved clonotypes. OLGA was used to compute generation probabilities for all TCRbeta clonotypes that the gDNA method yielded from a handful of donors. Drawn from immuneACCESS, this table holds only the in-frame rearrangements with V and J called that TCRdb kept. Clones are partly lost; checked studies trace under half to an unresolved V gene and leave the rest unexplained. V, J and clone size reflect that table, while D and trimming were determined from the DNA. The sample table records approximately 640,000 clones; about three quarters of these occur just once. Around 2% of the sample rests with the top ten.

To note about this clone: It has no known antigen specificity. No base quality information exists; no much larger clone differs at one position.

Recombination linked TRBV28 to TRBJ2-1; TRBD1 might be the D gene, on 7 matching bases. The sample consisted of memory CD4+ T cells sorted from blood. Taken with the paper, the label for cell subset or site translates to: CD45RA-negative fraction. This receptor was taken from a woman aged 25 to 39 in good health. In nucleotide form, the sequence is TGTGCCAGCAGGGTCGACAGGGAGGCCTACAATGAGCAGTTCTTC. Its protein is CASRVDREAYNEQFF.